This T cell receptor beta chain was sequenced in a study of OX40 agonist ivuxolimab in advanced cancers. Across the whole study: Patients were dosed with the agonistic anti-OX40 (CD134) antibody ivuxolimab. Partial responses were recorded for three patients, including one with hepatocellular carcinoma and two with cutaneous melanoma.

This clone was recorded only once. Trimming took off 2 bases at V and 7 bases at J, with 23 bases between the two ends. CDR3 size: 17 residues. Per germline, CDR1 GTSNPN and CDR2 SVGIG (reference sequence). Using immunoSEQ multiplex PCR, the repertoire was profiled, and TCRdb retains in-frame clones only, with some absent. The sample has about 48,000 clones, 70% to 80% seen once. This chain uses TRBV30 with TRBJ1-4, with a tentative D call TRBD1 (5 bases). The specimen comprised CD4+ or CD8+ T cells sorted from blood, sampled in a trial of the OX40 agonist ivuxolimab. The clonotype comes from an adult with an advanced solid tumor such as melanoma, head and neck, liver or kidney cancer. The CDR3 DNA sequence: TGTGCCTGGAGTCCCCCGGTTAAAACAGGTGACAGTGAAAAACTGTTTTTT. The encoded protein is CAWSPPVKTGDSEKLFF.